These T cell receptor beta chains were read from a single sample in a study of shared clonotypes between healthy human individuals. Profiling relied on immunoSEQ multiplex PCR, and the TCRdb table lists in-frame clones only, not all of them. The sample has about 980,000 clones; 60% to 85% are singletons. The sequenced sample was memory CD4+ T cells sorted from blood. Receptor source: a man younger than 35 in good health. Both conserved end residues are part of each CDR3. Each record gives: clone size, D gene, V gene, J gene, CDR3 protein, CDR3 DNA. A D gene is named only where the DNA matches it firmly. A row's size may be missing; if present it is once, few, many or a size class.

size: NA
D: TRBD1
V: TRBV5-1
J: TRBJ2-6
CDR3: CASSLVADRGGANVLTF
DNA: TGCGCCAGCAGCTTGGTCGCAGACAGGGGTGGGGCCAACGTCCTGACTTTC

size: NA
D: TRBD2
V: TRBV2
J: TRBJ2-1
CDR3: CASSRRGLAGYNEQFF
DNA: TGTGCCAGCAGCCGTCGGGGACTAGCGGGGTACAATGAGCAGTTCTTC

size: NA
D: NA
V: TRBV7-2
J: TRBJ2-7
CDR3: CASSFDSASYEQYF
DNA: TGTGCCAGCAGCTTCGACTCTGCCTCCTACGAGCAGTACTTC

size: NA
D: TRBD1
V: TRBV6-1
J: TRBJ1-1
CDR3: CASEFGQGAREAFF
DNA: TGTGCCAGCGAGTTTGGACAGGGGGCGCGAGAAGCTTTCTTT

size: NA
D: TRBD1
V: TRBV6-6
J: TRBJ2-7
CDR3: CASSQVGQGYEQYF
DNA: TGTGCCAGCAGCCAGGTGGGACAGGGATACGAGCAGTACTTC

size: NA
D: TRBD2
V: TRBV5-1
J: TRBJ2-2
CDR3: CASSKRLAGTGGELFF
DNA: TGCGCCAGCAGCAAAAGACTAGCGGGAACTGGTGGGGAGCTGTTTTTT

size: NA
D: NA
V: TRBV21-1
J: TRBJ2-7
CDR3: CASSKGGYEQYF
DNA: TGTGCCAGCAGCAAAGGGGGCTACGAGCAGTACTTC

size: once
D: NA
V: TRBV28
J: TRBJ1-1
CDR3: CASSLQGAGSTEAFF
DNA: TGTGCCAGCAGTTTACAAGGGGCTGGGAGCACTGAAGCTTTCTTT

size: NA
D: TRBD1
V: TRBV6-1
J: TRBJ2-5
CDR3: CASRGGTGFETQYF
DNA: TGTGCCAGCAGGGGGGGGACAGGGTTTGAGACCCAGTACTTC

size: NA
D: NA
V: TRBV5-4
J: TRBJ1-1
CDR3: CASSPTGTANTEAFF
DNA: TGTGCCAGCAGCCCGACCGGGACGGCGAACACTGAAGCTTTCTTT

size: NA
D: TRBD2
V: TRBV11-2
J: TRBJ2-7
CDR3: CASSLGTSGAYEQYF
DNA: TGTGCCAGCAGCCTAGGGACTAGCGGGGCCTACGAGCAGTACTTC

size: NA
D: TRBD2
V: TRBV10-3
J: TRBJ2-2
CDR3: CAISGRVLAGATGELFF
DNA: TGTGCCATCAGTGGTCGGGTGCTAGCGGGAGCCACCGGGGAGCTGTTTTTT

size: once
D: NA
V: TRBV5-4
J: TRBJ2-7
CDR3: CASSLALGDGPKYF
DNA: TGTGCCAGCAGCTTGGCCCTCGGGGACGGACCCAAGTACTTC

size: NA
D: NA
V: TRBV5-1
J: TRBJ2-6
CDR3: CASRPRGDGANVLTF
DNA: TGCGCCAGCAGACCCAGGGGTGACGGGGCCAACGTCCTGACTTTC

size: NA
D: NA
V: TRBV6-1
J: TRBJ2-2
CDR3: CASSVSPNTGELFF
DNA: TGTGCCAGCTCTGTTTCCCCAAACACCGGGGAGCTGTTTTTT

size: few
D: TRBD2
V: TRBV10-3
J: TRBJ2-1
CDR3: CAISWTSGPSGNEQFF
DNA: TGTGCCATCAGTTGGACTAGCGGCCCCTCTGGGAATGAGCAGTTCTTC

size: NA
D: TRBD2
V: TRBV5-6
J: TRBJ2-5
CDR3: CASTLTGGAGVETQYF
DNA: TGTGCCAGCACCCTAACCGGGGGAGCGGGGGTAGAGACCCAGTACTTC

size: NA
D: NA
V: TRBV20-1
J: TRBJ1-1
CDR3: CSALGRTEAFF
DNA: TGCAGTGCCCTTGGAAGAACTGAAGCTTTCTTT

size: few
D: TRBD1
V: TRBV2
J: TRBJ1-5
CDR3: CASRTGDNNQPQHF
DNA: TGTGCCAGCCGGACAGGGGATAACAATCAGCCCCAGCATTTT

size: once
D: TRBD1
V: TRBV11-2
J: TRBJ2-5
CDR3: CASSSTRDRGPETQYF
DNA: TGTGCCAGCAGCTCGACCCGGGACAGGGGGCCAGAGACCCAGTACTTC

size: NA
D: TRBD1
V: TRBV6-1
J: TRBJ2-7
CDR3: CASSAVGQGPPYEQYF
DNA: TGTGCCAGCAGTGCGGTTGGACAGGGGCCCCCCTACGAGCAGTACTTC

size: NA
D: NA
V: TRBV7-3
J: TRBJ2-5
CDR3: CASSLNVKETQYF
DNA: TGTGCCAGCAGCTTGAATGTAAAAGAGACCCAGTACTTC

size: NA
D: NA
V: TRBV11-2
J: TRBJ1-5
CDR3: CASSLDTGGNQPQHF
DNA: TGTGCCAGCAGCTTAGATACCGGGGGGAATCAGCCCCAGCATTTT

size: NA
D: NA
V: TRBV7-9
J: TRBJ1-4
CDR3: CASSLGISTNEKLFF
DNA: TGTGCCAGCAGCTTAGGGATTTCAACTAATGAAAAACTGTTTTTT

size: NA
D: TRBD2
V: TRBV7-2
J: TRBJ2-1
CDR3: CASSLAGGAYNEQFF
DNA: TGTGCCAGCAGTCTAGCGGGAGGGGCCTACAATGAGCAGTTCTTC

size: NA
D: NA
V: TRBV12-5
J: TRBJ1-5
CDR3: CASVEPGERQPQHF
DNA: TGTGCTAGTGTGGAGCCCGGGGAACGTCAGCCCCAGCATTTT